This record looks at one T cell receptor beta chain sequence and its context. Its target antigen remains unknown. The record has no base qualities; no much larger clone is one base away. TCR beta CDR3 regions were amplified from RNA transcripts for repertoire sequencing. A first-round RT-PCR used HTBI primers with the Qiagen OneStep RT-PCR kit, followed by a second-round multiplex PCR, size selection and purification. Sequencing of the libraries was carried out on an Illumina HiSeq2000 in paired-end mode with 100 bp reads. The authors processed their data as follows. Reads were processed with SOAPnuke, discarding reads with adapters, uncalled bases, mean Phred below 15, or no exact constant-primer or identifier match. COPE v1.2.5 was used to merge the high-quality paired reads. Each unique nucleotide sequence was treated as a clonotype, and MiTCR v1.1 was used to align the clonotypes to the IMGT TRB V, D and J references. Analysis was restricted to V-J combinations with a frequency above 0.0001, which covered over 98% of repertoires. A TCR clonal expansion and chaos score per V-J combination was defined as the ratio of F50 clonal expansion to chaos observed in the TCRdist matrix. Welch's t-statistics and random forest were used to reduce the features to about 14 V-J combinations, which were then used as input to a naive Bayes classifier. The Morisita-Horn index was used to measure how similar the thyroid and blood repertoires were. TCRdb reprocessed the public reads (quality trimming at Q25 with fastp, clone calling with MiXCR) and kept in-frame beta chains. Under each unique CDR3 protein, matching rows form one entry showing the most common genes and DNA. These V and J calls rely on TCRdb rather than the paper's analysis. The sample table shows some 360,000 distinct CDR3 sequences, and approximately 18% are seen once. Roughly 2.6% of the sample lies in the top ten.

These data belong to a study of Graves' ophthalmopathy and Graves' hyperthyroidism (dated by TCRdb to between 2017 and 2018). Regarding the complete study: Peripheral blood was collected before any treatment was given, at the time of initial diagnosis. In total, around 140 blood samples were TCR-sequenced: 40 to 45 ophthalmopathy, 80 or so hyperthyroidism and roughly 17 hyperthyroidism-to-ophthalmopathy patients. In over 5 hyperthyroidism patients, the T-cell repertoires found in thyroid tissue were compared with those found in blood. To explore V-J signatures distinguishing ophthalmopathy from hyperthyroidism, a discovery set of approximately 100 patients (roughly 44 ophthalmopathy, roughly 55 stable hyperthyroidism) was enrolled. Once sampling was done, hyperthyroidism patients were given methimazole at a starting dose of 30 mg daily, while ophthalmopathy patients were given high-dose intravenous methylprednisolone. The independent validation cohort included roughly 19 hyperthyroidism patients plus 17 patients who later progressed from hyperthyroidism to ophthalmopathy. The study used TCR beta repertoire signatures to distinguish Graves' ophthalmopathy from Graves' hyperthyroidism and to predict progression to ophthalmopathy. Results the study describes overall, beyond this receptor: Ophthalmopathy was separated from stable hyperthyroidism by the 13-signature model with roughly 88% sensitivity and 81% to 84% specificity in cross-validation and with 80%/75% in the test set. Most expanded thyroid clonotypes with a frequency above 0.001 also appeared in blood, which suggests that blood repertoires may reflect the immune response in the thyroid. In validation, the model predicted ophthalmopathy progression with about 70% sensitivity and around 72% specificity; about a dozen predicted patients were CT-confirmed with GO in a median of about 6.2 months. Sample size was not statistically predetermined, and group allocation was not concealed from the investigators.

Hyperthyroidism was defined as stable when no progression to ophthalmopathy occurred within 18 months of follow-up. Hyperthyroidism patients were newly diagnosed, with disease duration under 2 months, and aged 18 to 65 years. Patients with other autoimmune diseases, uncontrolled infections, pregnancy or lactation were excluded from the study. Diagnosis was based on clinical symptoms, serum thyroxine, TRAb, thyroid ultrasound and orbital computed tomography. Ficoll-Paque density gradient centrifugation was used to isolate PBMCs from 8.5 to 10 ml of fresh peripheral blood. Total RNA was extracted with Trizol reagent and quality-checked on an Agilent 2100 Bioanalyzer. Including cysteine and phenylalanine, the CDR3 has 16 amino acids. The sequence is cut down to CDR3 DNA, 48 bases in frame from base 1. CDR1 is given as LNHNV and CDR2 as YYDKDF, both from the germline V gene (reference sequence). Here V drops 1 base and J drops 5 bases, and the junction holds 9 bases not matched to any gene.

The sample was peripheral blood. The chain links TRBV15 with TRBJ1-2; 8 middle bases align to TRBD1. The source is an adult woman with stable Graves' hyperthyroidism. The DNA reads TGTGCCACCAGCAGAGTGGTCGGGACAGGACGGTATGGCTACACCTTC. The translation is CATSRVVGTGRYGYTF.